These T cell receptor beta chains were read from a single sample in a study of siplizumab effects on memory and regulatory T cells. Clones were read by immunoSEQ multiplex PCR, and TCRdb kept only the in-frame ones, dropping some. This table holds about 120,000 clones, 85% to 95% found once. What was sequenced was non-Treg CD4+ T cells sorted from blood. These receptors were collected from a human donor in good health. The CDR3 runs from the conserved cysteine through the conserved F or W. Each record gives: V gene, D gene, J gene, clone size, CDR3 protein, CDR3 DNA. A D gene is named only where the DNA matches it firmly. Not every row has a clone size; where given, it reads once, few, many or a size class.

V gene: TRBV2
D gene: NA
J gene: TRBJ1-1
clone size: few
CDR3 protein: CASKEGTEAFF
CDR3 DNA: TGTGCCAGCAAAGAAGGCACTGAAGCTTTCTTT

V gene: TRBV5-1
D gene: NA
J gene: TRBJ1-5
clone size: NA
CDR3 protein: CASIWGDQPQHF
CDR3 DNA: TGCGCCAGCATCTGGGGTGATCAGCCCCAGCATTTT

V gene: TRBV12-5
D gene: NA
J gene: TRBJ1-1
clone size: NA
CDR3 protein: CASGRGHPNTEAFF
CDR3 DNA: TGTGCTAGTGGTAGGGGTCATCCGAACACTGAAGCTTTCTTT

V gene: TRBV28
D gene: TRBD1
J gene: TRBJ1-5
clone size: NA
CDR3 protein: CAARTTGGASNQPQHF
CDR3 DNA: TGTGCCGCACGAACAACAGGGGGCGCAAGCAATCAGCCCCAGCATTTT

V gene: TRBV18
D gene: TRBD1
J gene: TRBJ1-1
clone size: few
CDR3 protein: CASSPETGAEAFF
CDR3 DNA: TGTGCCAGCTCACCAGAGACAGGGGCTGAAGCTTTCTTT

V gene: TRBV5-1
D gene: NA
J gene: TRBJ2-5
clone size: NA
CDR3 protein: CASSPSERETQYF
CDR3 DNA: TGCGCCAGCAGCCCCTCGGAGCGGGAGACCCAGTACTTC

V gene: TRBV4-2
D gene: TRBD1
J gene: TRBJ1-1
clone size: few
CDR3 protein: CASSKLGTGDFEAFF
CDR3 DNA: TGTGCCAGCAGTAAGCTCGGGACAGGCGACTTTGAAGCTTTCTTT

V gene: TRBV18
D gene: NA
J gene: TRBJ2-7
clone size: NA
CDR3 protein: CASSPLGRTSYEQYF
CDR3 DNA: TGTGCCAGCTCACCACTTGGACGGACCTCCTACGAGCAGTACTTC

V gene: TRBV9
D gene: TRBD1
J gene: TRBJ1-4
clone size: NA
CDR3 protein: CASSVRTGAGEKLFF
CDR3 DNA: TGTGCCAGCAGCGTGAGGACAGGGGCGGGCGAAAAACTGTTTTTT

V gene: TRBV18
D gene: NA
J gene: TRBJ1-1
clone size: few
CDR3 protein: CASSPMNTEAFF
CDR3 DNA: TGTGCCAGCTCACCCATGAACACTGAAGCTTTCTTT

V gene: TRBV5-1
D gene: NA
J gene: TRBJ2-5
clone size: NA
CDR3 protein: CASSLEGAREETQYF
CDR3 DNA: TGCGCCAGCAGCTTGGAAGGGGCGCGAGAGGAGACCCAGTACTTC

V gene: TRBV18
D gene: NA
J gene: TRBJ1-2
clone size: NA
CDR3 protein: CASSPTPRTENYGYTF
CDR3 DNA: TGTGCCAGCTCACCAACACCGAGGACGGAGAACTATGGCTACACCTTC

V gene: TRBV19
D gene: TRBD2
J gene: TRBJ2-2
clone size: NA
CDR3 protein: CASSILSSGGAGGELFF
CDR3 DNA: TGTGCCAGTAGTATACTGTCTAGCGGGGGGGCGGGCGGGGAGCTGTTTTTT

V gene: TRBV6-6
D gene: NA
J gene: TRBJ1-1
clone size: NA
CDR3 protein: CASRDSNTEAFF
CDR3 DNA: TGTGCCAGCAGAGACAGTAACACTGAAGCTTTCTTT

V gene: TRBV19
D gene: NA
J gene: TRBJ1-5
clone size: NA
CDR3 protein: CASSFLPTGRNQPQHF
CDR3 DNA: TGTGCCAGTAGTTTCCTACCAACAGGGCGTAATCAGCCCCAGCATTTT

V gene: TRBV7-2
D gene: NA
J gene: TRBJ1-5
clone size: NA
CDR3 protein: CASSLGKAGAQSQPQHF
CDR3 DNA: TGTGCCAGCAGCTTGGGCAAGGCCGGGGCGCAGAGTCAGCCCCAGCATTTT

V gene: TRBV11-2
D gene: TRBD1
J gene: TRBJ1-4
clone size: few
CDR3 protein: CASSPQGAQGLFEKLFF
CDR3 DNA: TGTGCCAGCAGCCCCCAGGGGGCCCAGGGTTTGTTCGAAAAACTGTTTTTT

V gene: TRBV29-1
D gene: TRBD1
J gene: TRBJ1-1
clone size: NA
CDR3 protein: CSVTGALMNTEAFF
CDR3 DNA: TGCAGCGTCACAGGGGCCCTGATGAACACTGAAGCTTTCTTT

V gene: TRBV27
D gene: NA
J gene: TRBJ1-1
clone size: NA
CDR3 protein: CASSFIRGRVTEAFF
CDR3 DNA: TGTGCCAGCAGTTTTATTCGGGGCAGAGTCACTGAAGCTTTCTTT

V gene: TRBV27
D gene: NA
J gene: TRBJ2-3
clone size: NA
CDR3 protein: CASSLGGRSTDTQYF
CDR3 DNA: TGTGCCAGCAGTTTAGGGGGGCGTAGCACAGATACGCAGTATTTT

V gene: TRBV5-1
D gene: TRBD1
J gene: TRBJ1-1
clone size: NA
CDR3 protein: CASSSQGGGGTEAFF
CDR3 DNA: TGCGCCAGCAGCTCACAGGGGGGAGGAGGCACTGAAGCTTTCTTT

V gene: TRBV7-3
D gene: NA
J gene: TRBJ2-5
clone size: NA
CDR3 protein: CASSPRKGGPGETQYF
CDR3 DNA: TGTGCCAGCAGCCCCCGAAAGGGAGGTCCCGGAGAGACCCAGTACTTC

V gene: TRBV6-5
D gene: TRBD2
J gene: TRBJ2-2
clone size: NA
CDR3 protein: CASSVSGGAAGELFF
CDR3 DNA: TGTGCCAGCAGTGTTAGCGGGGGGGCCGCCGGGGAGCTGTTTTTT

V gene: TRBV6-5
D gene: TRBD2
J gene: TRBJ2-7
clone size: NA
CDR3 protein: CASSYRLAGGIEQYF
CDR3 DNA: TGTGCCAGCAGTTACAGGCTAGCGGGGGGAATCGAGCAGTACTTC

V gene: TRBV7-2
D gene: TRBD1
J gene: TRBJ1-4
clone size: NA
CDR3 protein: CASSPGGDSREFF
CDR3 DNA: TGTGCCAGCAGCCCTGGGGGGGACAGTCGGGAGTTTTTT

V gene: TRBV5-6
D gene: NA
J gene: TRBJ1-5
clone size: once
CDR3 protein: CASSLRQGGMPQPQHF
CDR3 DNA: TGTGCCAGCAGCTTGAGACAAGGGGGTATGCCTCAGCCCCAGCATTTT

V gene: TRBV10-2
D gene: TRBD1
J gene: TRBJ1-3
clone size: NA
CDR3 protein: CASSGGQIPGNTIYF
CDR3 DNA: TGCGCCAGCAGCGGGGGACAGATTCCTGGAAACACCATATATTTT

V gene: TRBV23-1
D gene: NA
J gene: TRBJ2-7
clone size: once
CDR3 protein: CASSLGRDYEQYF
CDR3 DNA: TGCGCCAGCAGCCTGGGAAGGGACTACGAGCAGTACTTC

V gene: TRBV25-1
D gene: TRBD1
J gene: TRBJ2-7
clone size: once
CDR3 protein: CASSRPGTGVPSYEQYF
CDR3 DNA: TGTGCCAGCAGCCGTCCCGGGACAGGGGTCCCCTCCTACGAGCAGTACTTC

V gene: TRBV18
D gene: TRBD2
J gene: TRBJ2-1
clone size: NA
CDR3 protein: CASSLNRGTIDYNEQFF
CDR3 DNA: TGTGCCAGCTCGCTTAACCGAGGGACTATCGATTACAATGAGCAGTTCTTC

V gene: TRBV20-1
D gene: NA
J gene: TRBJ1-1
clone size: NA
CDR3 protein: CSAPRQGEAFF
CDR3 DNA: TGCAGTGCCCCCCGGCAGGGGGAAGCTTTCTTT